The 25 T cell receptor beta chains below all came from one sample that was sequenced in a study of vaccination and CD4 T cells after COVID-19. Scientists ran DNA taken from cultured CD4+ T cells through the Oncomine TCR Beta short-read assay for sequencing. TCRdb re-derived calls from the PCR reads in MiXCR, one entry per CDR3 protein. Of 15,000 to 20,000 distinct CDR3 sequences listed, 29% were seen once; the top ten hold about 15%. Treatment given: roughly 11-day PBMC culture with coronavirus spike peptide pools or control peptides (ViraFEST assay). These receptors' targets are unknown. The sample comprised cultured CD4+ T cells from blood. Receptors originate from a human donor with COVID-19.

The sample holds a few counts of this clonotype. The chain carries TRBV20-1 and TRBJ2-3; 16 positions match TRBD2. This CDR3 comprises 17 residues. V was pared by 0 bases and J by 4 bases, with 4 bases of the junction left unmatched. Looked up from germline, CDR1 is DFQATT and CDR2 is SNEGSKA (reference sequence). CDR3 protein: CSAREGTSGGASDTQYF. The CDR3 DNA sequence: TGCAGTGCTAGAGAAGGGACTAGCGGGGGGGCTTCAGATACGCAGTATTTT.

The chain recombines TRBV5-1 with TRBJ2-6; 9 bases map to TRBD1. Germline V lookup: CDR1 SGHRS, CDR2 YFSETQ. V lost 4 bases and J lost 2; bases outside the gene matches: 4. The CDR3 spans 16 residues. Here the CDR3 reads CASSLGQGAGANVLTF. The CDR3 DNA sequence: TGCGCCAGCAGCCTGGGACAGGGCGCTGGGGCCAACGTCCTGACTTTC.

The CDR3 nucleotides read TGTGCCAGTAGTAAACACTCGAACAGGGATGGCTACACCTTC. Translated: CASSKHSNRDGYTF. V usage is TRBV19 and J usage is TRBJ1-2, with a weak D call TRBD1 (6 bases). Germline V gives CDR1 LNHDA, CDR2 SQIVND (reference sequence). This CDR3 has 14 amino acids. The V end was cut by 4 bases, the J end by 6 bases, with 15 bases between.

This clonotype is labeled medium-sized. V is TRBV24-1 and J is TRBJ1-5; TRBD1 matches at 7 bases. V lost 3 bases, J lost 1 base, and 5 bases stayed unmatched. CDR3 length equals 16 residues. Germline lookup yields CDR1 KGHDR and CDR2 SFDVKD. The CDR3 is CATSDRQGASNQPQHF. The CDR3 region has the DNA TGTGCCACCAGTGATCGACAGGGAGCCAGCAATCAGCCCCAGCATTTT.

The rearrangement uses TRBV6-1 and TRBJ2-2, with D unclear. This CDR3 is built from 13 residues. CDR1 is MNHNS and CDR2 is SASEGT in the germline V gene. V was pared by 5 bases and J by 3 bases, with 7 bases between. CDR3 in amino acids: CASSRHDTGELFF. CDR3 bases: TGTGCCAGCAGTCGTCACGACACCGGGGAGCTGTTTTTT.

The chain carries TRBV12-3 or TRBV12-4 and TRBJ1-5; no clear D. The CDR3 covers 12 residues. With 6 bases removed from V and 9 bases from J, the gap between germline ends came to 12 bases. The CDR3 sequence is CASSLSQSPQHF. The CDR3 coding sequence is TGTGCCAGCAGCCTAAGCCAGTCGCCCCAGCATTTT.

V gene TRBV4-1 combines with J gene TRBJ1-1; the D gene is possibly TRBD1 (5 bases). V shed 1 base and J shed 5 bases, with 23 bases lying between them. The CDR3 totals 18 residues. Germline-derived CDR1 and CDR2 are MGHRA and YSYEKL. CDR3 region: CASSQGWVIEGRRTEAFF. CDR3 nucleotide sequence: TGCGCCAGCAGCCAAGGGTGGGTGATCGAGGGGAGACGGACTGAAGCTTTCTTT.

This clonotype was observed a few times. In nucleotides, the CDR3 is TGTGCCAGCAGCTTAGTTCTAGGGGTTGGGGATGGCTACACCTTC. It is translated as CASSLVLGVGDGYTF. The chain uses TRBV7-9 and TRBJ1-2; weak D call: TRBD1 (5 bases). The CDR3 is made up of 15 amino acids. Germline V gene lookup returns CDR1 SEHNR and CDR2 FQNEAQ (reference sequence). V lost 1 base to trimming and J lost 6 bases, with 15 bases between them.

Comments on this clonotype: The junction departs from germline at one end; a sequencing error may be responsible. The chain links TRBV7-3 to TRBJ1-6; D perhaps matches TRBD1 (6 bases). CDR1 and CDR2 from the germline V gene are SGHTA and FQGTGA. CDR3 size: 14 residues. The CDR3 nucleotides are TGTGCCAGCAGCTATCAGGGGTCCAATTCATCCCTCCACTTT. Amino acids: CASSYQGSNSSLHF.

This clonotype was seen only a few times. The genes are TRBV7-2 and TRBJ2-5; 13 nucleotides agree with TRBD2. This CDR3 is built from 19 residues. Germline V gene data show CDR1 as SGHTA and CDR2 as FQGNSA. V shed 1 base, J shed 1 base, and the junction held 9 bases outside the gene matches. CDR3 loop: CASSLVGTSGVLGQETQYF. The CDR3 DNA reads TGTGCCAGCAGCTTAGTCGGGACTAGCGGGGTCCTAGGCCAAGAGACCCAGTACTTC.

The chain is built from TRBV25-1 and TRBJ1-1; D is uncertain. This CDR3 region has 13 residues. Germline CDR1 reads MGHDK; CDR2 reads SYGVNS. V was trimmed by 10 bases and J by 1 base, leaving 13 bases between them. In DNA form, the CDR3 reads TGTGCCACCGCTCCGGGATCGAACACTGAAGCTTTCTTT. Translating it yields CATAPGSNTEAFF.

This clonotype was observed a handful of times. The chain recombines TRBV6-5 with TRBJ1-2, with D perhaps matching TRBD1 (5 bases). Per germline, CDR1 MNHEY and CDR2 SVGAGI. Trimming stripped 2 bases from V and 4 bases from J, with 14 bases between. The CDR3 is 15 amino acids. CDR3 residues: CASSYRGSRSYGYTF. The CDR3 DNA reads TGTGCCAGCAGTTACAGGGGTTCGAGGAGCTATGGCTACACCTTC.

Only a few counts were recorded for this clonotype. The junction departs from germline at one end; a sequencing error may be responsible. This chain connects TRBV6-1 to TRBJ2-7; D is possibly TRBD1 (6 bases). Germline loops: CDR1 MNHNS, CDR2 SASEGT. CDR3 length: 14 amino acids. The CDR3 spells CASREGGTLREQYF. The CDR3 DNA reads TGTGCCAGCAGGGAAGGGGGTACTTTACGGGAGCAGTACTTC.

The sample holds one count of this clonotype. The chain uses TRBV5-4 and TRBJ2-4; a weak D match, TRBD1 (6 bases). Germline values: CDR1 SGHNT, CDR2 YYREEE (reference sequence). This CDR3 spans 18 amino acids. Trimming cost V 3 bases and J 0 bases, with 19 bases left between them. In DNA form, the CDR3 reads TGTGCCAGCAGCTCAATTCAGGGGACCAGTCGAGCCAAAAACATTCAGTACTTC. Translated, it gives CASSSIQGTSRAKNIQYF.

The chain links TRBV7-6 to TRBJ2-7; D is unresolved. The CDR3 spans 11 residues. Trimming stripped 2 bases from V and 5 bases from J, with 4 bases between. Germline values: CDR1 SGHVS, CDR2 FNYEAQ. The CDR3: CASSLSDEQYF. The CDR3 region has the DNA TGTGCCAGCAGCTTATCTGACGAGCAGTACTTC.

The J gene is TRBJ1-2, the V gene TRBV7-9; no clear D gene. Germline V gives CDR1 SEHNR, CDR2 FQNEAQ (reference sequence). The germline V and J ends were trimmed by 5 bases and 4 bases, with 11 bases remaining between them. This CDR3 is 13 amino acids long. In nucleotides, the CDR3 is TGTGCCAGCAGCCTCGCGTTCTCCTATGGCTACACCTTC. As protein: CASSLAFSYGYTF.

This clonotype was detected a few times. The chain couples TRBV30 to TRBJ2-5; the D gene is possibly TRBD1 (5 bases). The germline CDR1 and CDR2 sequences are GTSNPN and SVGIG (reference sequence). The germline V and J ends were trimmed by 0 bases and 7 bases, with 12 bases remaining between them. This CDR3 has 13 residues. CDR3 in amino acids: CAWSVQGVGTQYF. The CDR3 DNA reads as TGTGCCTGGAGTGTGCAGGGCGTGGGGACCCAGTACTTC.

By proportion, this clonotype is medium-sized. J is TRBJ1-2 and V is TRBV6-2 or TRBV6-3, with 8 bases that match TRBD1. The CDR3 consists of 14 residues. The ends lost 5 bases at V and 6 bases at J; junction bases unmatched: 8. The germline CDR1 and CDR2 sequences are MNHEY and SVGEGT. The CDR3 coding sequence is TGTGCCAGCAGTACCACGGACAGGGCCGATGGCTACACCTTC. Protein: CASSTTDRADGYTF.

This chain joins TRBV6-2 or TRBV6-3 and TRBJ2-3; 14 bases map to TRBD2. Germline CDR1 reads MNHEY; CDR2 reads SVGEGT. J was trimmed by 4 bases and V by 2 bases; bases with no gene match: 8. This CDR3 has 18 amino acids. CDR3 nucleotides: TGTGCCAGCAGTTACCGAAGACTAGCGGGGGGGCCGTCAGATACGCAGTATTTT. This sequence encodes CASSYRRLAGGPSDTQYF.

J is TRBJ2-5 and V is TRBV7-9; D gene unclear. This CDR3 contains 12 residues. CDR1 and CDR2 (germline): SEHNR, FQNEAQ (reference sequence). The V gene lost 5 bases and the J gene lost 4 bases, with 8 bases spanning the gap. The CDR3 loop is CASSPFLETQYF. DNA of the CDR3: TGTGCCAGCAGCCCGTTTTTAGAGACCCAGTACTTC.

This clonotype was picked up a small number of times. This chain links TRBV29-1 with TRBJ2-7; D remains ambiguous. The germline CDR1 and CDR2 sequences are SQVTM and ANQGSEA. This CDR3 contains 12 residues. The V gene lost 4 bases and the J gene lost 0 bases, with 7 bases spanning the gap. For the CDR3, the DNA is TGCAGCGTTGTGGTCAACTCCTACGAGCAGTACTTC. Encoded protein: CSVVVNSYEQYF.

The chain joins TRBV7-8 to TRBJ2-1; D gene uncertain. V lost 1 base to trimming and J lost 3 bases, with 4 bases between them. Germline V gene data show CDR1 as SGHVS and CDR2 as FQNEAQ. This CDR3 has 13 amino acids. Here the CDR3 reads CASSLGFYNEQFF. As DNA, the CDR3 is TGTGCCAGCAGCTTAGGATTCTACAATGAGCAGTTCTTC.

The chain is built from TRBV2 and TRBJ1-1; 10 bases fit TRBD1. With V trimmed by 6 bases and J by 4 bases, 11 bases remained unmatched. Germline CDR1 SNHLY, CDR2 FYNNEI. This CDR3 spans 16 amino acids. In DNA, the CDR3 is TGTGCCAGCAGGAGGGACAGGGGAGGGACGGGCACTGAAGCTTTCTTT. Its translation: CASRRDRGGTGTEAFF.

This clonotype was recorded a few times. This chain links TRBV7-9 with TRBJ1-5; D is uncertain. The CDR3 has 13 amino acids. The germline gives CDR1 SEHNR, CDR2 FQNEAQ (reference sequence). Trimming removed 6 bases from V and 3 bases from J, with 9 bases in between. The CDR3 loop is CASSDNTNQPQHF. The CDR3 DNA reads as TGTGCCAGCAGTGACAATACCAATCAGCCCCAGCATTTT.

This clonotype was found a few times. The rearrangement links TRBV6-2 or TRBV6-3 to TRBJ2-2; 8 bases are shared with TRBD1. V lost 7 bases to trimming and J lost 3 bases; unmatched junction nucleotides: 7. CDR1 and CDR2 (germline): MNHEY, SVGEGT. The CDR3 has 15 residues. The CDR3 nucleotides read TGTGCCAGCAACCAGGACAGGGTGGACACCGGGGAGCTGTTTTTT. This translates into CASNQDRVDTGELFF.